This T cell receptor (beta chain) is from a study of shared clonotypes between healthy human individuals. Findings of the study overall: Although depth was large, rarefaction showed that sequencing of the sorted subsets was incomplete.

This clone was seen a single time. The antigen remains undetermined. This table comes from immunoSEQ multiplex PCR, and its TCRdb copy is limited to in-frame clones, with some not included. This table has about 2.1 million clones, 90% to 95% appearing once. Terminally differentiated effector memory CD45RA+ cells were excluded from the naive CD8 cells, which were CD45RO-negative and positively selected for CCR7. Germline lookup yields CDR1 SGDLS and CDR2 YYNGEE. The CDR3 extends over 15 amino acids. V dropped 0 bases and J dropped 4; count of bases not matched to a gene: 3. This rearrangement joins TRBV9 to TRBJ1-3; 8 bases are a match to TRBD1. The origin of this receptor is a man younger than 30 in good health. Some clones in this sample may be carry-over from other donors' samples. Sequencing was carried out using naive CD8+ T cells from PBMCs. The CDR3 region has the DNA TGTGCCAGCAGCGTAGGGACAGGGTTAGGAAACACCATATATTTT. It codes for CASSVGTGLGNTIYF.